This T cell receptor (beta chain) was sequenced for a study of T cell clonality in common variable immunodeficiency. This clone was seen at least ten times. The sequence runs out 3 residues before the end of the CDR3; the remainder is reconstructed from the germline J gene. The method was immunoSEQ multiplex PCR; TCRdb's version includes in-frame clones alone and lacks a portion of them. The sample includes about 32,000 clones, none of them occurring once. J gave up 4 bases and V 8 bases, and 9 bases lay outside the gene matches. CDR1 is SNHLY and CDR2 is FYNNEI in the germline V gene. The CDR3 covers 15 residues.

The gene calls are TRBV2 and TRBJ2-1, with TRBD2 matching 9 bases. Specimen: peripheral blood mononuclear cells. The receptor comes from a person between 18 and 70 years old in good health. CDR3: CASGFSGSAYNEQFF. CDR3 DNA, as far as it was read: TGTGCCAGCGGATTTAGCGGGAGTGCTTACAATGAG.